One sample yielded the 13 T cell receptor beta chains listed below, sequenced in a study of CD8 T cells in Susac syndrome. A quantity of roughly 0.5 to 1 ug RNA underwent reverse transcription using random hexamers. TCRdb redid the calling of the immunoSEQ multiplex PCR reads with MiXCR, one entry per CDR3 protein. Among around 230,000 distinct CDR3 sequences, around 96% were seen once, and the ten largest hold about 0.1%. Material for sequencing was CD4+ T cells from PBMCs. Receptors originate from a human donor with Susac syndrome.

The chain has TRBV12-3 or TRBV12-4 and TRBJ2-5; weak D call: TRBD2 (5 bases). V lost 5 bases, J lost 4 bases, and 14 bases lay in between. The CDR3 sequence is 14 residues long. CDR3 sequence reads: CASSPERFRETQYF. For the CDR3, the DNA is TGTGCCAGCAGTCCCGAGCGGTTTAGAGAGACCCAGTACTTC.

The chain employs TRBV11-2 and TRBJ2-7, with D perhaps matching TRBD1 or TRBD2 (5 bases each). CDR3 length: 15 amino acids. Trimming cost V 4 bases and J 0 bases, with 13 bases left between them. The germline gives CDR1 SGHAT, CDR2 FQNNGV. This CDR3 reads CASSSTRDGSYEQYF. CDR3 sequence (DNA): TGTGCCAGCAGCTCGACCCGGGACGGCTCCTACGAGCAGTACTTC.

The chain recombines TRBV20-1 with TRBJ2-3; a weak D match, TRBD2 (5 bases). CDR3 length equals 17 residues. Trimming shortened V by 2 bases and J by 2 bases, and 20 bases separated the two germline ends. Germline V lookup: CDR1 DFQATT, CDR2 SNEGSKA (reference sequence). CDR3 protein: CSARFGGSDFFTDTQYF. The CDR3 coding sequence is TGCAGTGCTAGATTCGGTGGATCGGACTTTTTCACAGATACGCAGTATTTT.

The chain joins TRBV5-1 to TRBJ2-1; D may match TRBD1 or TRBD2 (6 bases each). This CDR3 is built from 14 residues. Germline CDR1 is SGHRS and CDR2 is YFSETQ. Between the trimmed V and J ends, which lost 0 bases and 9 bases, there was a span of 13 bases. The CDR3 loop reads CASSLAQGRGEQFF. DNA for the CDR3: TGCGCCAGCAGCTTGGCCCAGGGGCGGGGTGAGCAGTTCTTC.

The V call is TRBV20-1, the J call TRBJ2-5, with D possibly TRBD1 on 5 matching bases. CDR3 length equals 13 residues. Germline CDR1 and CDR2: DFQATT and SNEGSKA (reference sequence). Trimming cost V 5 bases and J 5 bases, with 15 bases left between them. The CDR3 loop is CSAESGRVETQYF. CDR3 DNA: TGCAGTGCTGAATCCGGCAGGGTGGAGACCCAGTACTTC.

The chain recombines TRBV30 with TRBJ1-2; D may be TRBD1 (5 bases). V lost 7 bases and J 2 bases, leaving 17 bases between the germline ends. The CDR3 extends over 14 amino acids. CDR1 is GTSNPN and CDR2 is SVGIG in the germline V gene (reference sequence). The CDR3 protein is CASHRTRGNYGYTF. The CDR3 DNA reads TGTGCCTCTCACAGGACCCGGGGGAACTATGGCTACACCTTC.

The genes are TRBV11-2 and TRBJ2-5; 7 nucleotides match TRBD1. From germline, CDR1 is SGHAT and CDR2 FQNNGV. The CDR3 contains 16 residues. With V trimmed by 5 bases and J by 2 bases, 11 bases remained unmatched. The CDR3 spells CASSQASTGWQETQYF. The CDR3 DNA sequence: TGTGCCAGCAGCCAGGCCTCGACAGGGTGGCAAGAGACCCAGTACTTC. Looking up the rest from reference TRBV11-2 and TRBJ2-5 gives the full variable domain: EAGVAQSPRYKIIEKRQSVAFWCNPISGHATLYWYQQILGQGPKLLIQFQNNGVVDDSQLPKDRFSAERLKGVDSTLKIQPAKLEDSAVYLCASSQASTGWQETQYFGPGTRLLVL.

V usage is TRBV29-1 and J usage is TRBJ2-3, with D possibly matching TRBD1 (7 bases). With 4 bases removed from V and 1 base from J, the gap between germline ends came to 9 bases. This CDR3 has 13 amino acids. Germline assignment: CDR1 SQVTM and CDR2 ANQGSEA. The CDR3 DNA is TGCAGCGTTGCCAGGGGGGGCACAGATACGCAGTATTTT. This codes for CSVARGGTDTQYF.

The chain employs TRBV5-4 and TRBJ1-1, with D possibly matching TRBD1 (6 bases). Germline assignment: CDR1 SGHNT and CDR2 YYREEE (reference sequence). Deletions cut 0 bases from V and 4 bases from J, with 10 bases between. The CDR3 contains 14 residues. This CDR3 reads CASSLVGDITEAFF. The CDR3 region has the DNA TGTGCCAGCAGCTTGGTAGGGGACATCACTGAAGCTTTCTTT.

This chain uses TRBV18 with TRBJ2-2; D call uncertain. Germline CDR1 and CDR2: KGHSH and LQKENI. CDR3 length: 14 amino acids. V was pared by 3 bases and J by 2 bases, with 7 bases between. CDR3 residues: CASSPQENTGELFF. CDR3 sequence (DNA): TGTGCCAGCTCACCTCAGGAAAACACCGGGGAGCTGTTTTTT. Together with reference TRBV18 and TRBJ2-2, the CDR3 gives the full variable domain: NAGVMQNPRHLVRRRGQEARLRCSPMKGHSHVYWYRQLPEEGLKFMVYLQKENIIDESGMPKERFSAEFPKEGPSILRIQQVVRGDSAAYFCASSPQENTGELFFGEGSRLTVL.

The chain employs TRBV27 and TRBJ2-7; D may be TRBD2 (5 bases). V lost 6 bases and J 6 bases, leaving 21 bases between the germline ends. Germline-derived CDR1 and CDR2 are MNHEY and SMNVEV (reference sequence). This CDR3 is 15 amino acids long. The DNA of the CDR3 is TGTGCCAGCAGACGCCTGGACTTGACCTGGGGCGAGCAGTACTTC. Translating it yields CASRRLDLTWGEQYF.

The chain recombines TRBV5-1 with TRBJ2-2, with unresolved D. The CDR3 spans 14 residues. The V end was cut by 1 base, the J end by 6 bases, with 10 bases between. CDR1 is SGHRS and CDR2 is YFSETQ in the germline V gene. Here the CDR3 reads CASSLSRSAGELFF. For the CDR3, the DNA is TGCGCCAGCAGCTTGTCTAGGTCGGCCGGGGAGCTGTTTTTT.

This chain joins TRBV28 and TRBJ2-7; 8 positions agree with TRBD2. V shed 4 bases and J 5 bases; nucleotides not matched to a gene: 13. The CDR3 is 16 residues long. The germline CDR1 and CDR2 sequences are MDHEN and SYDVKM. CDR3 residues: CASSSPGTSRANEQYF. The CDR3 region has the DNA TGTGCCAGCAGTTCCCCCGGGACTAGTAGAGCGAACGAGCAGTACTTC.